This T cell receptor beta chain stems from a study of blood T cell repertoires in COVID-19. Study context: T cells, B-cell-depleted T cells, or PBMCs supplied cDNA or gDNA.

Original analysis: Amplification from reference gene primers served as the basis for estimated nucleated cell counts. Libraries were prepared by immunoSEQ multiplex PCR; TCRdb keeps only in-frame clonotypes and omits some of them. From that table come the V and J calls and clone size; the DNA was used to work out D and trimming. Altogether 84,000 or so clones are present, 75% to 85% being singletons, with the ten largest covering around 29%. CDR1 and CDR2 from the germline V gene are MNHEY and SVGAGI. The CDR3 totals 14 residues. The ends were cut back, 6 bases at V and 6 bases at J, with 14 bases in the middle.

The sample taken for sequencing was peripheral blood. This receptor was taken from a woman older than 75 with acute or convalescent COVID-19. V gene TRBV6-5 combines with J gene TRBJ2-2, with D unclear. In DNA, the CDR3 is TGTGCCAGCAGGGCTACCCGACACCCCGGGGAGCTGTTTTTT. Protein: CASRATRHPGELFF.